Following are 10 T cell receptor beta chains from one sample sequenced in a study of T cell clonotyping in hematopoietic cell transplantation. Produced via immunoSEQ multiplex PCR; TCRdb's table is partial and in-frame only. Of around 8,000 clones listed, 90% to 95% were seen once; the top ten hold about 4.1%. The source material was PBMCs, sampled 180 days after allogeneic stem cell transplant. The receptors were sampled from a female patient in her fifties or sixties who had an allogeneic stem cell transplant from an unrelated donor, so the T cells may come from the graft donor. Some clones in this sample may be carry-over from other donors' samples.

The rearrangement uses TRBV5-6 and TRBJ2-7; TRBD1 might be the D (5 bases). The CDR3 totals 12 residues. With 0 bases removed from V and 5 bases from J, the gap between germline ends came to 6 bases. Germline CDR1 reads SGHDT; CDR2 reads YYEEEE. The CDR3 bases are TGTGCCAGCAGCTTGGAGGGGAACGAGCAGTACGTC. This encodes CASSLEGNEQYV.

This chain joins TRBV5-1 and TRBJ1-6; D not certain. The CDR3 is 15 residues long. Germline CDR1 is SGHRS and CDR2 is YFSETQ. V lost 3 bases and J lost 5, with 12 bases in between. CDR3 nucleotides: TGCGCCAGCAGCTCGAACCGGGTTAATAATTCACCCCTCCACTTT. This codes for CASSSNRVNNSPLHF.

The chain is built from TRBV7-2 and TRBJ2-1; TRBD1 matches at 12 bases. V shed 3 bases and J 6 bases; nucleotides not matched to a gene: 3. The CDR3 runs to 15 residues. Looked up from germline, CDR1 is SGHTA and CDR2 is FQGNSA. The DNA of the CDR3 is TGTGCCAGCAGCTTGCCGGGACAGGGGGCCAATGAGCAGTTCTTC. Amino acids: CASSLPGQGANEQFF.

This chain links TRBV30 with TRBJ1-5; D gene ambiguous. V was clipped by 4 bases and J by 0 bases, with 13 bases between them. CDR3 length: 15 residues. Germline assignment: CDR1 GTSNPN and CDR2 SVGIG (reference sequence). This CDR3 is CAWTRADFSNQPQHF. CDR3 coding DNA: TGTGCCTGGACCCGGGCAGATTTTAGCAATCAGCCCCAGCATTTT.

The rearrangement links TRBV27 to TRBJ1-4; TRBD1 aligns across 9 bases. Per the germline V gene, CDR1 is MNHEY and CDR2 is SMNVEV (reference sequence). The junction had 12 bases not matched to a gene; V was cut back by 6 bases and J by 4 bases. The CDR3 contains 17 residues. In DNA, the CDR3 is TGTGCCAGCAGGCGCACCTATCGGACAGGGGTTAATGAAAAACTGTTTTTT. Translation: CASRRTYRTGVNEKLFF.

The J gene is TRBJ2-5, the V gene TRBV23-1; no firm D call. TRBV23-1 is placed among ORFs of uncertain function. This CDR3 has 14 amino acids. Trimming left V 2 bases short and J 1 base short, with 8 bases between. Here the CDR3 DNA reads TGCGCCAGCAGTCAAAGCATGTCCCAAGAGACCCAGTACTTC. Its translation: CASSQSMSQETQYF.

DNA for the CDR3: TGTGCCAGTAGTGGAAAGGGATCGTTCTACGAGCAGTACTTC. Its translation: CASSGKGSFYEQYF. The chain employs TRBV19 and TRBJ2-7; D is unresolved. Deletions cut 5 bases from V and 3 bases from J, with 14 bases between. The V gene's germline CDR1 is LNHDA and CDR2 SQIVND (reference sequence). The CDR3 spans 14 residues.

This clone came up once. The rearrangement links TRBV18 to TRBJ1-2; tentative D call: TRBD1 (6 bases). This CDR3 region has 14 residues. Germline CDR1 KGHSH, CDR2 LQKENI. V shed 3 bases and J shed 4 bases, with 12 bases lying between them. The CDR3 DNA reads TGTGCCAGCTCACCCCGGACAGAAAGCTATGGCTACACCTTC. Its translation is CASSPRTESYGYTF.

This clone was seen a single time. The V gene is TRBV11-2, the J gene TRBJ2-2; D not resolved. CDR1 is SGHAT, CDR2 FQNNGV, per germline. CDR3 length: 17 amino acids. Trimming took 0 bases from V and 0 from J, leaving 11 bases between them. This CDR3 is CASSLDLVVANTGELFF. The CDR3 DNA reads TGTGCCAGCAGCTTAGATTTGGTCGTAGCGAACACCGGGGAGCTGTTTTTT.

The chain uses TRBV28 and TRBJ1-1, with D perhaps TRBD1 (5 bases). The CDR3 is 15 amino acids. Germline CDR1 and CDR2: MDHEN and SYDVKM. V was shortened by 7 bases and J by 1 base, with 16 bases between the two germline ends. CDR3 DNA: TGTGCCAGCAATCTCTGGGGCACAGCGAACACTGAAGCTTTCTTT. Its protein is CASNLWGTANTEAFF. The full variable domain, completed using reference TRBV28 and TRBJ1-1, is DVKVTQSSRYLVKRTGEKVFLECVQDMDHENMFWYRQDPGLGLRLIYFSYDVKMKEKGDIPEGYSVSREKKERFSLILESASTNQTSMYLCASNLWGTANTEAFFGQGTRLTVV.